This T cell receptor (beta chain) was obtained from a study of T cells in Graves' hyperthyroidism and ophthalmopathy. Template material for amplifying TCR beta CDR3 regions consisted of RNA transcripts. The TCR CDR3 was amplified in a first-round RT-PCR using the HTBI primer set. TCRdb re-called the multiplex PCR reads through MiXCR, storing one row per CDR3 protein. The repertoire holds approximately 510,000 distinct CDR3 sequences, roughly 45% seen once, with about two fifths in the top ten. CDR1 is SGHVS and CDR2 is FQNEAQ in the germline V gene. The CDR3 runs to 14 residues. Unmatched junction bases numbered 6, after V lost 5 bases and J lost 5 bases.

Sequencing used peripheral blood or thyroid tissue (not recorded which). The rearrangement links TRBV7-8 to TRBJ1-1; 9 bases agree with TRBD1. The source is an adult woman with Graves' disease, either hyperthyroidism or ophthalmopathy (not recorded which). CDR3 in amino acids: CASSPRDRVTEAFF. The CDR3 DNA sequence: TGTGCCAGCAGCCCCAGGGACAGGGTAACTGAAGCTTTCTTT. The full variable domain, completed using reference TRBV7-8 and TRBJ1-1, is GAGVSQSPRYKVAKRGQDVALRCDPISGHVSLFWYQQALGQGPEFLTYFQNEAQLDKSGLPSDRFFAERPEGSVSTLKIQRTQQEDSAVYLCASSPRDRVTEAFFGQGTRLTVV.